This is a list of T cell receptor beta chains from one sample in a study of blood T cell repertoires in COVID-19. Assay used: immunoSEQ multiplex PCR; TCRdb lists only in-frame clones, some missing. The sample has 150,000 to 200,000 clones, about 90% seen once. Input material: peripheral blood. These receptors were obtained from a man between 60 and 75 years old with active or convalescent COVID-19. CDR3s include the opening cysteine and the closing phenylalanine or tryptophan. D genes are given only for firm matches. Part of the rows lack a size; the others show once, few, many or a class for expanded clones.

CDR3aa: CASSATTGTNQPQHF; CDR3nt: TGTGCCAGCAGCGCAACGACAGGGACGAATCAGCCCCAGCATTTT; d_gene: TRBD1; v_gene: TRBV2; len: 15; abundance: few; j_gene: TRBJ1-5
CDR3aa: CASSPRTGREQYF; CDR3nt: TGTGCCAGCAGCCCTCGGACAGGGAGAGAGCAGTACTTC; d_gene: TRBD1; v_gene: TRBV7-9; len: 13; abundance: once; j_gene: TRBJ2-7
CDR3aa: CATSDGAQETQYF; CDR3nt: TGTGCCACCAGTGATGGGGCGCAAGAGACCCAGTACTTC; d_gene: -; v_gene: TRBV24-1; len: 13; abundance: -; j_gene: TRBJ2-5
CDR3aa: CASRDGPGLVTYEQYF; CDR3nt: TGCGCCAGCAGAGACGGACCGGGACTAGTCACCTACGAGCAGTACTTC; d_gene: TRBD2; v_gene: TRBV10-2; len: 16; abundance: -; j_gene: TRBJ2-7
CDR3aa: CASSYGSWDEQFF; CDR3nt: TGCGCCAGCAGCTACGGGTCGTGGGATGAGCAGTTCTTC; d_gene: -; v_gene: TRBV5-1; len: 13; abundance: -; j_gene: TRBJ2-1
CDR3aa: CASSRDRVDEQYF; CDR3nt: TGTGCCAGCTCGAGGGACAGGGTGGACGAGCAGTACTTC; d_gene: TRBD1; v_gene: TRBV18; len: 13; abundance: -; j_gene: TRBJ2-7
CDR3aa: CARKHGSYEQYF; CDR3nt: TGTGCCAGAAAACATGGCTCCTACGAGCAGTACTTC; d_gene: -; v_gene: TRBV28; len: 12; abundance: -; j_gene: TRBJ2-7
CDR3aa: CASSQGHSKNGYTF; CDR3nt: TGTGCCAGCAGCCAAGGTCACTCCAAGAATGGCTACACCTTC; d_gene: -; v_gene: TRBV3-1/TRBV3-2; len: 14; abundance: -; j_gene: TRBJ1-2
CDR3aa: CASRLTGARELFF; CDR3nt: TGTGCCAGCAGACTGACAGGGGCAAGGGAGCTGTTTTTT; d_gene: TRBD1; v_gene: TRBV27; len: 13; abundance: -; j_gene: TRBJ2-2
CDR3aa: CASSLESGANVLTF; CDR3nt: TGTGCCAGCAGCTTAGAGTCTGGGGCCAACGTCCTGACTTTC; d_gene: -; v_gene: TRBV5-4; len: 14; abundance: -; j_gene: TRBJ2-6
CDR3aa: CASSISTGLAGDNEQFF; CDR3nt: TGTGCCAGTAGTATATCTACGGGACTAGCGGGGGACAATGAGCAGTTCTTC; d_gene: TRBD2; v_gene: TRBV19; len: 17; abundance: once; j_gene: TRBJ2-1
CDR3aa: CASRPIQGATEAFF; CDR3nt: TGCGCCAGCAGGCCGATTCAGGGGGCGACTGAAGCTTTCTTT; d_gene: TRBD1; v_gene: TRBV5-1; len: 14; abundance: -; j_gene: TRBJ1-1
CDR3aa: CASSQLGAPYEQYF; CDR3nt: TGTGCCAGCAGCCAATTGGGGGCCCCCTACGAGCAGTACTTC; d_gene: -; v_gene: TRBV3-1/TRBV3-2; len: 14; abundance: once; j_gene: TRBJ2-7
CDR3aa: CASSLESGVYNEQFF; CDR3nt: TGCGCCAGCAGCTTGGAGAGCGGGGTCTACAATGAGCAGTTCTTC; d_gene: TRBD2; v_gene: TRBV5-1; len: 15; abundance: -; j_gene: TRBJ2-1
CDR3aa: CASSLAGGDNEQFF; CDR3nt: TGTGCCAGCAGCTTAGCGGGGGGTGACAATGAGCAGTTCTTC; d_gene: TRBD2; v_gene: TRBV7-3; len: 14; abundance: -; j_gene: TRBJ2-1
CDR3aa: CASSTGGLDTQYF; CDR3nt: TGTGCCAGCAGCACGGGCGGGTTAGATACGCAGTATTTT; d_gene: -; v_gene: TRBV5-4; len: 13; abundance: -; j_gene: TRBJ2-3
CDR3aa: CASSVGGPTLYEQYF; CDR3nt: TGTGCCAGCAGTGTAGGGGGTCCAACTCTCTACGAGCAGTACTTC; d_gene: -; v_gene: TRBV2; len: 15; abundance: -; j_gene: TRBJ2-7
CDR3aa: CASSLQGPQPQHF; CDR3nt: TGTGCCAGCAGTTTGCAGGGCCCCCAGCCCCAGCATTTT; d_gene: -; v_gene: TRBV12-3/TRBV12-4; len: 13; abundance: -; j_gene: TRBJ1-5
CDR3aa: CASSPNDSGFWDGYTF; CDR3nt: TGCGCCAGCAGCCCGAACGACTCAGGGTTTTGGGATGGCTACACCTTC; d_gene: -; v_gene: TRBV4-1; len: 16; abundance: -; j_gene: TRBJ1-2
CDR3aa: CASSSLSSGNQPQHF; CDR3nt: TGTGCCAGCAGTTCCCTGTCCTCTGGCAATCAGCCCCAGCATTTT; d_gene: -; v_gene: TRBV6-5; len: 15; abundance: -; j_gene: TRBJ1-5
CDR3aa: CASSLAVADTQYF; CDR3nt: TGTGCCAGCAGCTTAGCGGTCGCAGATACGCAGTATTTT; d_gene: -; v_gene: TRBV5-5; len: 13; abundance: -; j_gene: TRBJ2-3
CDR3aa: CASGPPGEAYNEQFF; CDR3nt: TGTGCCAGCGGTCCGCCAGGGGAAGCCTACAATGAGCAGTTCTTC; d_gene: -; v_gene: TRBV12-1; len: 15; abundance: -; j_gene: TRBJ2-1
CDR3aa: CASSQVPGTYNEQFF; CDR3nt: TGCGCCAGCAGCCAAGTACCCGGTACCTACAATGAGCAGTTCTTC; d_gene: -; v_gene: TRBV4-1; len: 15; abundance: few; j_gene: TRBJ2-1
CDR3aa: CATRQGNEKLFF; CDR3nt: TGTGCCACACGACAGGGGAATGAAAAACTGTTTTTT; d_gene: TRBD1; v_gene: TRBV11-2; len: 12; abundance: -; j_gene: TRBJ1-4
CDR3aa: CASRGQGISYNSPLHF; CDR3nt: TGTGCCAGCAGGGGACAGGGTATATCCTATAATTCACCCCTCCACTTT; d_gene: TRBD1; v_gene: TRBV6-4; len: 16; abundance: -; j_gene: TRBJ1-6
CDR3aa: CARRTGHNEKLFF; CDR3nt: TGTGCCAGACGGACAGGGCATAATGAAAAACTGTTTTTT; d_gene: TRBD1; v_gene: TRBV5-3; len: 13; abundance: -; j_gene: TRBJ1-4
CDR3aa: CASSQVQGAADSNQPQHF; CDR3nt: TGCGCCAGCAGCCAAGTACAGGGGGCCGCCGATAGCAATCAGCCCCAGCATTTT; d_gene: TRBD1; v_gene: TRBV4-1; len: 18; abundance: -; j_gene: TRBJ1-5
CDR3aa: CASSPRVTYEQYF; CDR3nt: TGTGCCAGCAGCCCCAGGGTCACCTACGAGCAGTACTTC; d_gene: -; v_gene: TRBV6-5; len: 13; abundance: -; j_gene: TRBJ2-7
CDR3aa: CASGLVPPGGRGDSPLHF; CDR3nt: TGTGCTAGTGGTTTGGTGCCCCCAGGGGGCAGGGGGGATTCACCCCTCCACTTT; d_gene: TRBD1; v_gene: TRBV12-5; len: 18; abundance: -; j_gene: TRBJ1-6
CDR3aa: CASSQADRNQPQHF; CDR3nt: TGCGCCAGCAGCCAGGCGGATCGCAATCAGCCCCAGCATTTT; d_gene: -; v_gene: TRBV4-1; len: 14; abundance: -; j_gene: TRBJ1-5
CDR3aa: CASSLGRDETQYF; CDR3nt: TGTGCCAGCAGCTTAGGCAGGGATGAGACCCAGTACTTC; d_gene: -; v_gene: TRBV7-3; len: 13; abundance: -; j_gene: TRBJ2-5
CDR3aa: CASSQGTVQPQHF; CDR3nt: TGTGCCAGCAGCCAGGGGACAGTTCAGCCCCAGCATTTT; d_gene: TRBD1; v_gene: TRBV7-9; len: 13; abundance: -; j_gene: TRBJ1-5
CDR3aa: CASSPRDAGGGETQYF; CDR3nt: TGTGCCAGCAGCCCCCGGGATGCAGGGGGCGGGGAGACCCAGTACTTC; d_gene: TRBD1; v_gene: TRBV7-2; len: 16; abundance: once; j_gene: TRBJ2-5
CDR3aa: CASSPDRVVGEQYF; CDR3nt: TGTGCCAGCAGTCCGGACAGGGTGGTAGGCGAGCAGTACTTC; d_gene: TRBD1; v_gene: TRBV6-5; len: 14; abundance: -; j_gene: TRBJ2-7
CDR3aa: CASSFGRTLGTQYF; CDR3nt: TGTGCCAGCAGCTTTGGTAGGACTTTGGGGACCCAGTACTTC; d_gene: -; v_gene: TRBV7-9; len: 14; abundance: -; j_gene: TRBJ2-5
CDR3aa: CASSLVDSFNEQFF; CDR3nt: TGTGCCAGCAGCTTGGTGGACAGCTTCAATGAGCAGTTCTTC; d_gene: -; v_gene: TRBV5-6; len: 14; abundance: once; j_gene: TRBJ2-1
CDR3aa: CASSPGQGATGNTIYF; CDR3nt: TGTGCCAGCAGCCCCGGACAGGGAGCAACTGGAAACACCATATATTTT; d_gene: TRBD1; v_gene: TRBV7-4; len: 16; abundance: -; j_gene: TRBJ1-3
CDR3aa: CAISAASEGETQYF; CDR3nt: TGTGCCATCAGTGCGGCTAGCGAGGGTGAGACCCAGTACTTC; d_gene: -; v_gene: TRBV10-3; len: 14; abundance: -; j_gene: TRBJ2-5
CDR3aa: CASTSVANYGYTF; CDR3nt: TGTGCCAGCACGTCGGTGGCTAACTATGGCTACACCTTC; d_gene: -; v_gene: TRBV2; len: 13; abundance: -; j_gene: TRBJ1-2
CDR3aa: CASSLRGSDTYEQYF; CDR3nt: TGTGCCAGCAGCCTCAGGGGGTCCGATACCTACGAGCAGTACTTC; d_gene: TRBD1; v_gene: TRBV7-8; len: 15; abundance: once; j_gene: TRBJ2-7
CDR3aa: CASSEFRNLLMGELFF; CDR3nt: TGTGCCAGCAGTGAATTCAGGAATCTTCTAATGGGGGAGCTGTTTTTT; d_gene: -; v_gene: TRBV6-1; len: 16; abundance: -; j_gene: TRBJ2-2
CDR3aa: CASSLTQLAGGSDTQYF; CDR3nt: TGTGCCAGCAGCCTGACCCAACTAGCGGGGGGGTCAGATACGCAGTATTTT; d_gene: TRBD2; v_gene: TRBV11-2; len: 17; abundance: -; j_gene: TRBJ2-3
CDR3aa: CASTEAQGIPQHF; CDR3nt: TGTGCCAGCACGGAGGCCCAGGGGATACCCCAGCATTTT; d_gene: -; v_gene: TRBV7-3; len: 13; abundance: few; j_gene: TRBJ1-5
CDR3aa: CATKASGGSISTDTQYF; CDR3nt: TGTGCCACCAAAGCTAGCGGGGGGTCTATTAGCACAGATACGCAGTATTTT; d_gene: TRBD2; v_gene: TRBV10-3; len: 17; abundance: -; j_gene: TRBJ2-3
CDR3aa: CASSQDPGGGAREQYF; CDR3nt: TGTGCCAGCAGCCAAGATCCCGGCGGGGGGGCCAGGGAGCAGTACTTC; d_gene: TRBD2; v_gene: TRBV4-2; len: 16; abundance: -; j_gene: TRBJ2-7
CDR3aa: CASSLSYEQYF; CDR3nt: TGTGCCAGCAGCCTCAGCTACGAGCAGTACTTC; d_gene: -; v_gene: TRBV7-9; len: 11; abundance: -; j_gene: TRBJ2-7
CDR3aa: CASSLSGGGDGYTF; CDR3nt: TGTGCCAGCAGCTTATCAGGGGGCGGGGATGGCTACACCTTC; d_gene: TRBD1; v_gene: TRBV7-9; len: 14; abundance: -; j_gene: TRBJ1-2
CDR3aa: CASSQDPFTGRKLFF; CDR3nt: TGCGCCAGCAGCCAAGATCCCTTTACAGGGAGAAAACTGTTTTTT; d_gene: -; v_gene: TRBV4-1; len: 15; abundance: -; j_gene: TRBJ1-4
CDR3aa: CASRTGTVNTGELFF; CDR3nt: TGTGCCAGCAGGACCGGGACAGTGAACACCGGGGAGCTGTTTTTT; d_gene: TRBD1; v_gene: TRBV2; len: 15; abundance: -; j_gene: TRBJ2-2
CDR3aa: CASRTGMNTEAFF; CDR3nt: TGTGCCAGCAGGACAGGGATGAACACTGAAGCTTTCTTT; d_gene: TRBD1; v_gene: TRBV6-5; len: 13; abundance: -; j_gene: TRBJ1-1
CDR3aa: CASSSGTGNQPQHF; CDR3nt: TGCGCCAGCAGCTCCGGGACAGGAAATCAGCCCCAGCATTTT; d_gene: TRBD1; v_gene: TRBV5-1; len: 14; abundance: -; j_gene: TRBJ1-5
CDR3aa: CASSWGRGTGGPDTQYF; CDR3nt: TGCGCCAGCAGCTGGGGTCGCGGGACAGGGGGCCCAGATACGCAGTATTTT; d_gene: TRBD1; v_gene: TRBV5-1; len: 17; abundance: -; j_gene: TRBJ2-3
CDR3aa: CASSQSSSNEQYF; CDR3nt: TGTGCCAGCAGCCAAAGTAGCAGTAACGAGCAGTACTTC; d_gene: -; v_gene: TRBV3-1/TRBV3-2; len: 13; abundance: -; j_gene: TRBJ2-7
CDR3aa: CATSLQGETNEKLFF; CDR3nt: TGTGCCACCAGCCTCCAGGGGGAGACTAATGAAAAACTGTTTTTT; d_gene: TRBD1; v_gene: TRBV15; len: 15; abundance: -; j_gene: TRBJ1-4
CDR3aa: CASSLFRGQETQYF; CDR3nt: TGCGCCAGCAGCTTGTTCAGGGGGCAAGAGACCCAGTACTTC; d_gene: TRBD1; v_gene: TRBV5-1; len: 14; abundance: -; j_gene: TRBJ2-5
CDR3aa: CAWSIQSNQPQHF; CDR3nt: TGTGCCTGGAGTATCCAGAGCAATCAGCCCCAGCATTTT; d_gene: -; v_gene: TRBV30; len: 13; abundance: -; j_gene: TRBJ1-5
CDR3aa: CASSLNSGQGAPGYTF; CDR3nt: TGTGCCAGCAGCTTAAATTCGGGACAGGGGGCGCCCGGCTACACCTTC; d_gene: TRBD1; v_gene: TRBV7-3; len: 16; abundance: -; j_gene: TRBJ1-2